The clone carrying this T cell receptor beta chain occurred a few times. What it binds is not known. The sample comes from a study of beta chain features in type 1 diabetes. Turning to the study itself: Similarity in age, gender and cell yields was seen between patients and healthy donors. Whole-study results and caveats: Comparison showed that naive, central memory and Treg TCRB repertoires appeared more similar among patients than among healthy donors. TCRB CDR3s were moderately but significantly shorter in Type 1 diabetes patients in all four CD4+ subsets.

The CDR3 length is 13 residues. Germline V gene sequence: CDR1 SNHLY, CDR2 FYNNEI. V gave up 1 base and J gave up 7 bases; unmatched junction bases: 2. The entirety of the isolated RNA underwent reverse transcription, so expressed TCRB transcripts were sequenced. TCRdb's copy holds only in-frame clones and misses some; the assay was immunoSEQ multiplex PCR. The data show around 430,000 clones, approximately 30% seen once. The receptor was isolated from a man younger than 35 in good health. The specimen sequenced was naive CD4+ T cells from blood. The rearrangement links TRBV2 to TRBJ1-2, with 8 bases that match TRBD1. The CDR3 loop reads CASSEETGVGYTF. CDR3 bases: TGTGCCAGCAGTGAAGAGACAGGGGTTGGCTACACCTTC.